These 19 T cell receptor beta chains were sequenced from one sample in a study of neurological immune-mediated disorders. TCRdb itself ran the 5' RACE reads through MiXCR, one entry per CDR3 protein. The data show roughly 59,000 distinct CDR3 sequences, 5.2% seen once. The sample taken for sequencing was PBMCs. These receptors were taken from a human donor with multiple sclerosis. The donor label of this sample is uncertain.

The sample holds many counts of this clonotype. This chain links TRBV5-5 with TRBJ2-3; D might be TRBD1 (6 bases). There are 17 residues in the CDR3. Trimming left V 3 bases short and J 2 bases short, with 19 bases between. CDR1 is SGHKS and CDR2 is YYEKEE in the germline V gene (reference sequence). The CDR3 DNA is TGTGCCAGCAGCTCCCCTTACAGGGACACTACCACAGATACGCAGTATTTT. This encodes CASSSPYRDTTTDTQYF.

Many counts were recorded for this clonotype. The chain uses TRBV10-3 and TRBJ1-1, with 10 bases lining up with TRBD1. The CDR3 has 12 amino acids. V gave up 5 bases and J gave up 10 bases; unmatched junction bases: 4. Germline V gene data show CDR1 as ENHRY and CDR2 as SYGVKD. The CDR3: CAISYDRGRAFF. CDR3 DNA sequence: TGTGCCATCAGTTATGACAGGGGGCGAGCTTTCTTT.

This clonotype was picked up many times. The chain recombines TRBV5-1 with TRBJ2-1; TRBD1 might be the D (5 bases). CDR1 is SGHRS, CDR2 YFSETQ, per germline. The CDR3 is made up of 15 amino acids. The V end was cut by 3 bases, the J end by 6 bases, with 16 bases between. CDR3 bases: TGCGCCAGCAGCTCCTATCAGGGTGGGTTCAATGAGCAGTTCTTC. Translating it yields CASSSYQGGFNEQFF.

This clonotype was recorded a few times. The chain has TRBV7-9 and TRBJ1-1; no clear D. The CDR3 length is 13 residues. The ends were cut back, 7 bases at V and 5 bases at J, with 14 bases in the middle. The germline CDR1 and CDR2 sequences are SEHNR and FQNEAQ (reference sequence). Here the CDR3 reads CASIFMQGTEAFF. CDR3 coding DNA: TGTGCCAGCATCTTTATGCAAGGAACTGAAGCTTTCTTT.

This clonotype has at least ten counts. The chain joins TRBV10-3 to TRBJ2-2; TRBD1 aligns across 10 bases. J lost 6 bases, V lost 10 bases, and 17 bases had no gene match. Germline V lookup: CDR1 ENHRY, CDR2 SYGVKD. CDR3 length equals 17 residues. CDR3 DNA: TGTGCCACCCAAGGACAGGGGGTACCTAGATCCGCCGGGGAGCTGTTTTTT. As protein: CATQGQGVPRSAGELFF.

This clonotype was counted ten times or more. V is TRBV20-1 and J is TRBJ2-1, with 10 bases fitting TRBD2. The CDR3 is 15 residues long. CDR1 DFQATT and CDR2 SNEGSKA come from the germline V gene (reference sequence). The V segment lost 4 bases and the J segment 5 bases; nucleotides outside the gene matches: 8. The CDR3 sequence: CSATLPSGGHNEQFF. The CDR3, as DNA: TGCAGTGCTACCCTCCCTAGCGGGGGTCACAATGAGCAGTTCTTC.

The chain links TRBV5-1 to TRBJ1-1, with D unresolved. V was shortened by 0 bases and J by 2 bases, with 11 bases between the two germline ends. Germline V gives CDR1 SGHRS, CDR2 YFSETQ. This CDR3 is built from 15 residues. The CDR3 is CASSLGYGVNTEAFF. The CDR3 nucleotides read TGCGCCAGCAGCTTGGGCTATGGGGTAAACACTGAAGCTTTCTTT.

This clonotype was detected ten times or more. This chain joins TRBV5-1 and TRBJ1-1, with 7 bases matching TRBD1. Germline lookup yields CDR1 SGHRS and CDR2 YFSETQ. The V gene end was trimmed by 0 bases and the J gene end by 4 bases; junction bases not matched to a gene: 9. This CDR3 is built from 16 residues. In nucleotides, the CDR3 is TGCGCCAGCAGCTTGGCCATAGGGGGCGCGGGCACTGAAGCTTTCTTT. Protein product: CASSLAIGGAGTEAFF. The full variable domain, in which reference TRBV5-1 and TRBJ1-1 provide the parts outside the CDR3, is KAGVTQTPRYLIKTRGQQVTLSCSPISGHRSVSWYQQTPGQGLQFLFEYFSETQRNKGNFPGRFSGRQFSNSRSEMNVSTLELGDSALYLCASSLAIGGAGTEAFFGQGTRLTVV.

This clonotype was counted many times. This chain uses TRBV20-1 with TRBJ2-1; 11 bases agree with TRBD2. Germline lookup yields CDR1 DFQATT and CDR2 SNEGSKA (reference sequence). CDR3 length: 15 amino acids. J gave up 4 bases and V 0 bases, and 2 bases lay outside the gene matches. CDR3 in amino acids: CSARDRLAGYNEQFF. CDR3 nucleotide sequence: TGCAGTGCTAGAGATCGACTAGCGGGGTACAATGAGCAGTTCTTC.

This clonotype was counted ten times or more. The chain joins TRBV29-1 to TRBJ1-2; D may be TRBD1 (5 bases). CDR1 is SQVTM, CDR2 ANQGSEA, per germline. CDR3 length: 13 amino acids. Trimming stripped 7 bases from V and 7 bases from J, with 19 bases between. CDR3 nucleotide sequence: TGCAGCGCCGAAGGCGGGCAGGGTAGTGGCTACACCTTC. This codes for CSAEGGQGSGYTF.

This clonotype was picked up one time. Being one base from a much bigger clone, this may be a read error. This rearrangement joins TRBV20-1 to TRBJ2-7; no clear D gene. This CDR3 region has 11 residues. The V gene lost 2 bases and the J gene lost 6 bases, with 8 bases spanning the gap. CDR1 DFQATT and CDR2 SNEGSKA come from the germline V gene (reference sequence). The CDR3 DNA sequence: TGCAGTGCTAGAACGGGCTGCGAGCAGTACTTC. Its translation is CSARTGCEQYF.

This clonotype has at least ten counts. J is TRBJ1-2 and V is TRBV29-1; 7 nucleotides match TRBD1. CDR3 size: 11 residues. Looked up from germline, CDR1 is SQVTM and CDR2 is ANQGSEA. With V trimmed by 5 bases and J by 7 bases, 4 bases remained unmatched. DNA of the CDR3: TGCAGCGTTACGACAGGGTCTGGCTACACCTTC. This codes for CSVTTGSGYTF.

This clonotype has more than one count but fewer than ten. The chain uses TRBV25-1 and TRBJ1-1, with TRBD1 matching over 7 bases. V gave up 4 bases and J gave up 5 bases; unmatched junction bases: 7. CDR1 is MGHDK and CDR2 is SYGVNS in the germline V gene. The CDR3 length is 14 residues. The CDR3 loop is CASSGGRGYTEAFF. The CDR3 DNA sequence: TGTGCCAGCAGTGGGGGCAGGGGGTATACTGAAGCTTTCTTT.

This clonotype was found many times. The chain recombines TRBV7-3 with TRBJ2-1, with D possibly TRBD2 on 6 matching bases. The CDR3 sequence is 15 residues long. Germline CDR1 reads SGHTA; CDR2 reads FQGTGA. Deletions cut 1 base from V and 5 bases from J, with 12 bases between. The CDR3 coding sequence is TGTGCCAGCAGCTTAAGGCGGGGACCTAACAATGAGCAGTTCTTC. It is translated as CASSLRRGPNNEQFF.

As for this clonotype: This CDR3 fails to terminate in the conserved phenylalanine or tryptophan, so it likely reflects a read error. The chain is built from TRBV5-1 and TRBJ2-3, with TRBD2 matching 12 bases. V was clipped by 3 bases and J by 2 bases; unmatched bases: 7. The germline CDR1 and CDR2 sequences are SGHRS and YFSETQ. The length of the CDR3 is 17 residues. The CDR3 sequence: CASSSRPSGGDTDTQYL. CDR3 bases: TGCGCCAGCAGCTCCCGACCTAGCGGGGGGGACACAGATACGCAGTATTTA.

This clonotype was picked up many times. The junction and the germline gene differ at one end; a read error may be behind it. J is TRBJ1-2 and V is TRBV29-1; D is possibly TRBD1 (6 bases). CDR1 and CDR2 from the germline V gene are SQVTM and ANQGSEA. CDR3 length: 14 amino acids. In nucleotides, the CDR3 is TGCAGCGTTCTTCCACAGGGACGTAACAATGGCTACACCTTC. Its translation: CSVLPQGRNNGYTF.

This clonotype was observed at least ten times. This chain connects TRBV5-1 to TRBJ1-1; 7 bases agree with TRBD1. V shed 0 bases and J 5 bases; nucleotides not matched to a gene: 1. The CDR3 contains 13 residues. CDR1 and CDR2 from the germline V gene are SGHRS and YFSETQ. Here the CDR3 reads CASSLVQGTEAFF. The CDR3 region has the DNA TGCGCCAGCAGCTTGGTACAGGGGACTGAAGCTTTCTTT.

This clonotype occurred many times. The chain carries TRBV10-3 and TRBJ1-1; D might be TRBD1 (5 bases). V was shortened by 7 bases and J by 5 bases, with 14 bases between the two germline ends. CDR3 length: 13 amino acids. The germline CDR1 and CDR2 sequences are ENHRY and SYGVKD. The CDR3 region is CAIIGALGTEAFF. Here the CDR3 DNA reads TGTGCCATCATAGGGGCATTGGGGACTGAAGCTTTCTTT.

In this sample, this clonotype turned up many times. The chain has TRBV20-1 and TRBJ1-1; D not resolved. The V gene's germline CDR1 is DFQATT and CDR2 SNEGSKA (reference sequence). CDR3 length: 13 amino acids. The V end lost 3 bases, the J end lost 2 bases, and 10 bases lay between the germline ends. CDR3 residues: CSARSQLNTEAFF. The CDR3 nucleotides are TGCAGTGCTAGGAGCCAGCTTAACACTGAAGCTTTCTTT.